This entry lists 24 T cell receptor beta chains sequenced from one sample in a study of Ad26.COV2.S vaccination and SARS-CoV-2 variants. Treatment here: roughly 18 received Ad26.COV2.S at low or high dose, single or two shots; a few received placebo; per-sample allocation not given. Day 63 after the first vaccine or placebo injection was the time point for sampling. This table comes from immunoSEQ multiplex PCR, and its TCRdb copy is limited to in-frame clones, with some not included. Of some 350,000 clones in the sample, approximately 87% are singletons; the top ten hold roughly 6%. Sequencing used peripheral blood, obtained in a trial of Ad26.COV2.S vaccine versus placebo. The receptors derive from a person aged 18-65 years who received the Ad26.COV2.S COVID-19 vaccine or a placebo.

The V gene is TRBV10-3, the J gene TRBJ2-7, with D perhaps matching TRBD1 or TRBD2 (5 bases each). Germline assignment: CDR1 ENHRY and CDR2 SYGVKD. Between the trimmed V and J ends, which lost 6 bases and 4 bases, there was a span of 19 bases. The CDR3 totals 15 residues. CDR3 amino acids: CAIRDYRLGGYEQYV. In nucleotides, the CDR3 is TGTGCCATCAGAGATTACAGGCTTGGGGGATACGAGCAGTACGTC.

This clone occurred a few times. The CDR3 loop is CASSHRVGPGANVLTF. The CDR3 region has the DNA TGTGCCAGCAGCCACAGGGTAGGGCCTGGGGCCAACGTCCTGACTTTC. This chain links TRBV5-6 with TRBJ2-6; TRBD1 is a possible D gene (6 bases). The CDR3 has 16 amino acids. Per the germline V gene, CDR1 is SGHDT and CDR2 is YYEEEE. V lost 4 bases and J lost 2, with 13 bases in between.

The chain joins TRBV6-6 to TRBJ2-1; 10 bases are shared with TRBD1. V lost 1 base to trimming and J lost 6 bases; unmatched junction nucleotides: 3. This CDR3 has 15 amino acids. Germline V gene lookup returns CDR1 MNHNY and CDR2 SVGAGI (reference sequence). CDR3 DNA: TGTGCCAGCAGTTACTGGGACAGGGGAGTCAATGAGCAGTTCTTC. It is translated as CASSYWDRGVNEQFF.

The rearrangement uses TRBV6-2 or TRBV6-3 and TRBJ2-2; no clear D. Germline assignment: CDR1 MNHEY and CDR2 SVGEGT. The ends were cut back, 1 base at V and 6 bases at J, with 6 bases in the middle. The CDR3 has 13 residues. The CDR3 sequence: CASSYFSAGELFF. CDR3 coding DNA: TGTGCCAGCAGTTACTTCAGCGCCGGGGAGCTGTTTTTT.

J is TRBJ2-1 and V is TRBV3-1 (or the pseudogene TRBV3-2); no clear D gene. The germline V and J ends were trimmed by 0 bases and 7 bases, with 4 bases remaining between them. Germline CDR1 and CDR2: LGHDT and YNNKEL (reference sequence). The CDR3 is 12 amino acids. The CDR3 nucleotides read TGTGCCAGCAGCCAAGAATTGAATGAGCAGTTCTTC. Its protein is CASSQELNEQFF.

V usage is TRBV5-1 and J usage is TRBJ2-5, with D uncertain. V was cut by 2 bases and J by 3 bases, with 17 bases left in between. Germline assignment: CDR1 SGHRS and CDR2 YFSETQ. The CDR3 is made up of 16 amino acids. The CDR3 DNA follows: TGCGCCAGCAGCTTTATGGTTGGGTTTTCGGAAGAGACCCAGTACTTC. Translated, it gives CASSFMVGFSEETQYF.

V usage is TRBV7-2 and J usage is TRBJ2-1; 12 bases align to TRBD2. Trimming removed 3 bases from V and 4 bases from J; junction bases left unmatched: 1. Looked up from germline, CDR1 is SGHTA and CDR2 is FQGNSA. This CDR3 is 15 amino acids long. CDR3 sequence (DNA): TGTGCCAGCAGCTTTACTAGCGGGGGGTACAATGAGCAGTTCTTC. It yields the protein CASSFTSGGYNEQFF.

In this sample, this clone turned up a few times. The chain links TRBV19 to TRBJ2-1; D is tentatively TRBD1 or TRBD2 (5 bases each). Germline CDR1 LNHDA, CDR2 SQIVND (reference sequence). V was pared by 5 bases and J by 4 bases, with 12 bases between. The CDR3 runs 14 residues. The CDR3 DNA reads as TGTGCCAGTAGTGGGGGTCCCTTATACAATGAGCAGTTCTTC. This translates into CASSGGPLYNEQFF.

The table lists this clone with a count of one. The J gene is TRBJ1-4, the V gene TRBV5-6; D is unclear. In germline, CDR1 is SGHDT, CDR2 YYEEEE. Trimming left V 0 bases short and J 10 bases short, with 16 bases between. The CDR3 runs to 15 residues. The CDR3 sequence: CASSLAPDVKGKLFF. The DNA for the CDR3 is TGTGCCAGCAGCTTGGCCCCCGACGTTAAGGGAAAACTGTTTTTT.

V is TRBV4-1 and J is TRBJ2-1, with 8 bases matching TRBD2. Unmatched junction bases numbered 10, after V lost 3 bases and J lost 6 bases. Germline V gene lookup returns CDR1 MGHRA and CDR2 YSYEKL. CDR3 size: 16 residues. CDR3 nucleotide sequence: TGCGCCAGCAGCCATTTCCCCGGGACTAGTACCAATGAGCAGTTCTTC. It encodes CASSHFPGTSTNEQFF.

The rearrangement joins TRBV18 to TRBJ2-3; a weak D match, TRBD2 (6 bases). This CDR3 comprises 16 residues. Germline V gives CDR1 KGHSH, CDR2 LQKENI. Trimming removed 0 bases from V and 3 bases from J, with 13 bases in between. CDR3 coding DNA: TGTGCCAGCTCACCACCGACTAGTGAGGGAACAGATACGCAGTATTTT. Its translation is CASSPPTSEGTDTQYF.

This rearrangement joins TRBV4-2 to TRBJ1-1; TRBD1 matches at 7 bases. The CDR3 is made up of 15 amino acids. Germline lookup yields CDR1 LGHNA and CDR2 YNFKEQ. With 1 base clipped from V and 2 bases from J, the junction kept 4 bases outside the gene matches. The CDR3 protein is CASSQVRGRNTEAFF. For the CDR3, the DNA is TGTGCCAGCAGCCAAGTTAGGGGGCGAAACACTGAAGCTTTCTTT.

The chain joins TRBV2 to TRBJ2-5; weak D call: TRBD2 (6 bases). The CDR3 is made up of 17 amino acids. In germline, CDR1 is SNHLY, CDR2 FYNNEI. With 1 base removed from V and 7 bases from J, the gap between germline ends came to 22 bases. CDR3 amino acids: CASSEGLGTGERMTQYF. The CDR3 nucleotides read TGTGCCAGCAGTGAAGGGTTGGGGACGGGAGAGAGAATGACCCAGTACTTC.

This clone has just one count. V is TRBV11-3 and J is TRBJ2-3; 10 bases fit TRBD1. Trimming took 5 bases from V and 7 from J; bases not matched to a gene: 6. Germline CDR1 SGHNT, CDR2 YENEEA. The CDR3 length is 14 residues. DNA of the CDR3: TGTGCCAGCAGCCCCCCGACAGGGGGCAATACGCAGTATTTT. Encoded protein: CASSPPTGGNTQYF.

This chain joins TRBV29-1 and TRBJ1-1; TRBD1 is a possible D gene (6 bases). V lost 6 bases, J lost 6 bases, and 11 bases lay in between. The CDR3 is 11 amino acids. Germline-derived CDR1 and CDR2 are SQVTM and ANQGSEA. The CDR3 sequence: CSVIGGSEAFF. CDR3 bases: TGCAGCGTCATTGGGGGCTCTGAAGCTTTCTTT. The full variable domain, completed using reference TRBV29-1 and TRBJ1-1, is SAVISQKPSRDICQRGTSLTIQCQVDSQVTMMFWYRQQPGQSLTLIATANQGSEATYESGFVIDKFPISRPNLTFSTLTVSNMSPEDSSIYLCSVIGGSEAFFGQGTRLTVV.

The V gene is TRBV7-8, the J gene TRBJ1-3, with TRBD1 as a possible D gene (6 bases). Per the germline V gene, CDR1 is SGHVS and CDR2 is FQNEAQ. V lost 2 bases and J 4 bases, leaving 9 bases between the germline ends. This CDR3 contains 14 residues. CDR3 sequence: CASSLQQGGNTIYF. The CDR3 nucleotides are TGTGCCAGCAGCTTACAACAGGGAGGAAACACCATATATTTT.

V and J are TRBV7-6 and TRBJ2-2; 7 nucleotides align to TRBD1. The CDR3 runs 16 residues. The ends lost 1 base at V and 5 bases at J; junction bases unmatched: 7. Germline values: CDR1 SGHVS, CDR2 FNYEAQ. The CDR3 loop is CASSLVRQGRTGELFF. The CDR3 coding sequence is TGTGCCAGCAGCTTAGTAAGACAGGGTCGAACCGGGGAGCTGTTTTTT.

The chain has TRBV9 and TRBJ1-5; 7 bases align to TRBD1. V dropped 4 bases and J dropped 4; count of bases not matched to a gene: 8. CDR1 and CDR2 from the germline V gene are SGDLS and YYNGEE. The CDR3 extends over 15 amino acids. The CDR3 protein is CASSLSGTENQPQHF. The CDR3, as DNA: TGTGCCAGCAGCTTAAGCGGGACAGAGAATCAGCCCCAGCATTTT.

CDR3 amino acids: CASSLYKNTEAFF. The DNA of the CDR3 is TGTGCCAGCAGCTTATACAAGAACACTGAAGCTTTCTTT. This chain joins TRBV7-2 and TRBJ1-1; D ambiguous. The CDR3 totals 13 residues. The germline gives CDR1 SGHTA, CDR2 FQGNSA. V lost 2 bases and J 1 base, leaving 5 bases between the germline ends.

Details on this clone: Other nucleotide sequences from this sample produce the same CDR3. The chain recombines TRBV7-2 with TRBJ1-5; D gene ambiguous. The CDR3 runs 13 residues. CDR1 and CDR2 from the germline V gene are SGHTA and FQGNSA. V lost 2 bases and J lost 4, with 6 bases in between. The DNA for the CDR3 is TGTGCCAGCAGCTTAAATAGTAATCAGCCCCAGCATTTT. Protein product: CASSLNSNQPQHF.

The gene calls are TRBV21-1 and TRBJ1-1. TRBV21-1 is classified as a pseudogene. The CDR3 loop spans 18 amino acids. CDR3: CASSKYYNFGGEVAEAFF. The CDR3 DNA is TGTGCCAGCAGCAAGTATTACAACTTTGGGGGTGAGGTGGCTGAAGCTTTCTTT.

The J gene is TRBJ2-2, the V gene TRBV7-2; D uncertain. From germline, CDR1 is SGHTA and CDR2 FQGNSA. V was cut by 2 bases and J by 0 bases, with 10 bases left in between. CDR3 size: 16 residues. The CDR3 DNA follows: TGTGCCAGCAGCTTAACTGTACTCGCGAACACCGGGGAGCTGTTTTTT. Its translation is CASSLTVLANTGELFF. The full variable domain, in which reference TRBV7-2 and TRBJ2-2 provide the parts outside the CDR3, is GAGVSQSPSNKVTEKGKDVELRCDPISGHTALYWYRQSLGQGLEFLIYFQGNSAPDKSGLPSDRFSAERTGGSVSTLTIQRTQQEDSAVYLCASSLTVLANTGELFFGEGSRLTVL.

This rearrangement joins TRBV10-2 to TRBJ2-5; D uncertain. The germline V and J ends were trimmed by 10 bases and 5 bases, with 17 bases remaining between them. Germline CDR1 WSHSY, CDR2 SAAADI. The CDR3 is 13 amino acids. This CDR3 reads CATLRARAETQYF. The CDR3 DNA sequence: TGCGCCACCCTCCGTGCGAGAGCGGAGACCCAGTACTTC.

The chain employs TRBV15 and TRBJ1-4; 7 nucleotides match TRBD1. V lost 3 bases, J lost 6 bases, and 10 bases stayed unmatched. The CDR3 totals 16 residues. CDR1 and CDR2 from the germline V gene are LNHNV and YYDKDF (reference sequence). The CDR3 DNA follows: TGTGCCACCAGCAGGGCGCTGGGCAGGGGGGATGAAAAACTGTTTTTT. Amino acids: CATSRALGRGDEKLFF.